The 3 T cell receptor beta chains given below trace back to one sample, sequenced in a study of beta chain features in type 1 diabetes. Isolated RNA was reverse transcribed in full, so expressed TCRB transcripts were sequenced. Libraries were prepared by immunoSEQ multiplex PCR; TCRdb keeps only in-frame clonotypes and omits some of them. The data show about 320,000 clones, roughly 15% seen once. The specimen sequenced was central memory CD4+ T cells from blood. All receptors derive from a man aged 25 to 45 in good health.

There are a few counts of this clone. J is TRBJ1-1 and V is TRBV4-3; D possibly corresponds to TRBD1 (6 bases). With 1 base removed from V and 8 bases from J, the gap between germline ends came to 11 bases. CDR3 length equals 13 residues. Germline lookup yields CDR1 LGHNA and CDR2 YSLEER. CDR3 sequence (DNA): TGCGCCAGCAGCCAAGTAGGGGGGGGCGAAGCTTTCTTT. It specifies CASSQVGGGEAFF.

The CDR3 nucleotides are TGTGCCAGCAGCTTAGCCGCAGGGGGAAGGACTGAAGCTTTCTTT. As protein: CASSLAAGGRTEAFF. The chain links TRBV7-9 to TRBJ1-1; TRBD1 matches at 7 bases. The CDR3 sequence is 15 residues long. Germline V gene sequence: CDR1 SEHNR, CDR2 FQNEAQ (reference sequence). V dropped 0 bases and J dropped 5; count of bases not matched to a gene: 6.

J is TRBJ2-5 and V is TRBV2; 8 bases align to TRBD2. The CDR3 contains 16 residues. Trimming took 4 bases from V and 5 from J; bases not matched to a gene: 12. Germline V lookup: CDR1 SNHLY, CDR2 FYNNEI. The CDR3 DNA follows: TGTGCCAGCAGTGGGGCCCACGGGACTAGGAGGGAGACCCAGTACTTC. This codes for CASSGAHGTRRETQYF.